This paragraph reports one T cell receptor beta chain. Its cognate antigen is unknown. V was shortened by 6 bases and J by 5 bases, with 19 bases between the two germline ends. Germline CDR1 MNHEY, CDR2 SVGEGT. CDR3 length equals 15 residues. The data were taken from a study of blood T cells in healthy people across ages. Whole-study results and caveats: Higher diversity, along with more naive CD4+ cells, distinguished long-lived donors from aged donors. Possibly, changes in expanded clonotypes were confounded because donor CMV status was unknown.

PCR was performed a second time for about 7 to 12 cycles using a sample-barcoded 5' primer and a J-beta primer mix. TCRdb reprocessed the 5' RACE reads with MiXCR, giving one entry per CDR3 protein. The sample consists of about 780,000 distinct CDR3 sequences, roughly 46% of them appearing once. The gene calls are TRBV6-2 or TRBV6-3 and TRBJ2-5; D perhaps matches TRBD1 (6 bases). The sequencing input was blood. The origin of this receptor is a man older than 75 in good health. The CDR3 is CASSRLTGIGETQYF. CDR3 sequence (DNA): TGTGCCAGCAGCCGCCTAACAGGGATCGGGGAGACCCAGTACTTC.